Each of the 12 T cell receptor beta chains below was sequenced from the same sample in a study of CD8 T cells in ankylosing spondylitis. The study, taken as a whole, reports: In ankylosing spondylitis blood, a motif of eight highly homologous TCR beta variants appeared characteristic.

These receptors have no identified antigens. TCRdb passed the 5' RACE reads through MiXCR, listing each CDR3 protein once. The sample consists of about 390,000 distinct CDR3 sequences, approximately 20% of them appearing once. Input material: blood, either unsorted or a sorted T cell fraction (not recorded which). These receptors originate from a male donor with ankylosing spondylitis.

This clonotype was picked up many times. The gene calls are TRBV25-1 and TRBJ2-7, with unresolved D. The V end lost 2 bases, the J end lost 6 bases, and 5 bases lay between the germline ends. CDR3 length equals 11 residues. From germline, CDR1 is MGHDK and CDR2 SYGVNS. CDR3 amino acids: CASSELSEQYF. The CDR3 nucleotides read TGTGCCAGCAGTGAACTCTCCGAGCAGTACTTC.

V usage is TRBV7-4 and J usage is TRBJ1-4; possibly TRBD1 for D (6 bases). Germline V gene sequence: CDR1 SGHVT, CDR2 SQSDAQ. Trimming shortened V by 0 bases and J by 4 bases, and 21 bases separated the two germline ends. The CDR3 runs to 19 residues. The CDR3 DNA reads TGTGCCAGCAGCTTAGCCATGGGTGGGTTGGCAGGGGATAATGAAAAACTGTTTTTT. Amino acid sequence: CASSLAMGGLAGDNEKLFF.

The chain employs TRBV4-3 and TRBJ2-3; D remains unclear. Germline loops: CDR1 LGHNA, CDR2 YSLEER. The CDR3 has 16 residues. V lost 0 bases to trimming and J lost 0 bases, with 10 bases between them. The chain's CDR3 is CASSQDRASSTDTQYF. The CDR3 nucleotides read TGCGCCAGCAGCCAAGATAGGGCGTCTAGCACAGATACGCAGTATTTT.

This clonotype was counted only a few times. The rearrangement uses TRBV20-1 and TRBJ2-7, with 7 bases that match TRBD2. The CDR3 is 12 amino acids. V lost 3 bases and J lost 5; bases outside the gene matches: 4. Germline V gene data show CDR1 as DFQATT and CDR2 as SNEGSKA (reference sequence). The CDR3 DNA sequence: TGCAGTGCTAGCGGGAGCGGGGACGAGCAGTACTTC. Its protein is CSASGSGDEQYF.

V and J are TRBV20-1 and TRBJ1-5; the D is unclear. The CDR3 covers 14 residues. Between the trimmed V and J ends, which lost 1 base and 3 bases, there was a span of 10 bases. CDR1 is DFQATT and CDR2 is SNEGSKA in the germline V gene (reference sequence). CDR3 nucleotide sequence: TGCAGTGCTAGAGGTGGGCCCTTCAATCAGCCCCAGCATTTT. This codes for CSARGGPFNQPQHF.

This chain uses TRBV7-2 with TRBJ2-7; TRBD2 might be the D (6 bases). V lost 5 bases to trimming and J lost 1 base, with 12 bases between them. CDR1 SGHTA and CDR2 FQGNSA come from the germline V gene. This CDR3 has 14 residues. CDR3 nucleotide sequence: TGTGCCAGCAGCGGGGGACTGGAATCCTACGAGCAGTACTTC. Translating gives CASSGGLESYEQYF.

This chain links TRBV20-1 with TRBJ2-1; 15 bases map to TRBD2. The V segment lost 6 bases and the J segment 6 bases; nucleotides outside the gene matches: 6. This CDR3 contains 15 residues. Looked up from germline, CDR1 is DFQATT and CDR2 is SNEGSKA (reference sequence). CDR3 protein: CSATGLAGGGNEQFF. The CDR3 bases are TGCAGTGCAACGGGACTAGCGGGAGGTGGCAATGAGCAGTTCTTC.

This clonotype has at least ten counts. The chain links TRBV29-1 to TRBJ2-1; 13 positions agree with TRBD2. Germline V lookup: CDR1 SQVTM, CDR2 ANQGSEA. The V gene end was trimmed by 7 bases and the J gene end by 7 bases; junction bases not matched to a gene: 4. The length of the CDR3 is 13 residues. The CDR3 loop reads CSAGTSGTNEQFF. The CDR3 region has the DNA TGCAGCGCCGGGACTAGCGGGACGAATGAGCAGTTCTTC.

This clonotype was observed many times. CDR3 DNA: TGCAGTGCTACCCCCGAGGGCACCGGGGAGCTGTTTTTT. Protein sequence: CSATPEGTGELFF. This chain connects TRBV20-1 to TRBJ2-2, with D possibly TRBD2 on 5 matching bases. Germline V CDR1 and CDR2: DFQATT, SNEGSKA (reference sequence). V dropped 4 bases and J dropped 4 bases, with 10 bases sitting between them. The CDR3 length is 13 residues.

This sequence joins TRBV24-1 and TRBJ2-3; TRBD1 matches 8 bases. The germline V gene has CDR1 KGHDR and CDR2 SFDVKD. Trimming removed 1 base from V and 3 bases from J; junction bases left unmatched: 2. CDR3 size: 15 residues. The CDR3 sequence is CATSDFTGGTDTQYF. The CDR3 DNA reads TGTGCCACCAGTGATTTCACAGGGGGAACAGATACGCAGTATTTT.

This rearrangement joins TRBV20-1 to TRBJ2-1; the D gene is possibly TRBD2 (6 bases). CDR3 size: 12 residues. CDR1 and CDR2 from the germline V gene are DFQATT and SNEGSKA (reference sequence). Trimming took off 6 bases at V and 7 bases at J, with 13 bases between the two ends. The chain's CDR3 is CSAPMGGNEQFF. In DNA form, the CDR3 reads TGCAGTGCCCCCATGGGGGGTAATGAGCAGTTCTTC.

V usage is TRBV10-3 and J usage is TRBJ2-1; 7 bases are shared with TRBD2. Germline V gives CDR1 ENHRY, CDR2 SYGVKD. The CDR3 has 14 amino acids. Losses at the gene ends were 3 bases for V and 10 bases for J; bases not matched to a gene: 9. The chain's CDR3 is CAISDREAHEEQFF. DNA for the CDR3: TGTGCCATCAGTGACCGGGAGGCCCACGAGGAGCAGTTCTTC.